This T cell receptor (beta chain) emerged from a study of blood T cell repertoires in COVID-19 (dated by TCRdb to 2020 to 2022). Concerning the study at large: Samples from collaborators originated in the United States, Italy and Spain and spanned both the acute and convalescent phases of COVID-19. The dataset comprised deeply sampled blood TCRbeta repertoires from subjects exposed to, actively infected with, or recovered from COVID-19. Sample metadata almost always included a de-identified subject ID, COVID-19 status, age in years and sex. A freely available public database, intended as a resource for researchers studying the immune response to SARS-CoV-2, is where the repertoires were released. HLA class I and class II types, where available, came from metadata supplied by the sample provider rather than from assay-based typing. The material from the prospective study consisted of cDNA or gDNA derived from T cells, B-cell-depleted T cells, or PBMCs. Samples were obtained from the ongoing ImmuneRACE study (first 160 participants) and from some 1,300 subjects provided by 6 global collaborators. Study-level results and caveats: How much clinical and demographic metadata was included differed by source and by participant, and the metadata was provided uncurated.

At one collaborating source in Seattle, patients were enrolled during active infection and were followed longitudinally through the course of disease. Each collaborating institution followed its own protocols to collect whole blood in K2EDTA tubes. Collaborator samples were shipped for TCRbeta analysis as frozen whole blood, isolated PBMCs, or DNA extracted from either sample type. TCRbeta CDR3 regions were amplified from genomic DNA by means of the immunoSEQ Assay, a bias-controlled multiplex PCR. Processing in the source paper ran as follows. Nucleated cell counts per sample were estimated from amplification of reference gene primers within the assay. To quantify the absolute abundance of each unique TCRbeta CDR3 rearrangement, sequence reads were collapsed and filtered. For each sample, productive Simpson clonality was calculated as the square root of Simpson's diversity index over productive rearrangements. This immuneACCESS table, as held by TCRdb, lists in-frame sequences with V and J called but not all clones. Of the missing ones, under half trace to an unresolved V gene in checked studies; the others have no known cause. The V and J calls and clone size were taken over from that table, and D and trimming were inferred from the DNA. Counted in this sample were 100,000 to 150,000 clones; 92% of them appeared once. The top ten constitute around 2.1% of the sample.

Regarding this clone: This clone's antigen is unknown. Base qualities were left out, and no much larger clone turns up one base away.

Here V drops 2 bases and J drops 3 bases, and the junction holds 2 bases not matched to any gene. Inclusive of the bounding cysteine and phenylalanine, the CDR3 is 14 residues long. Of all the DNA, just the CDR3 is kept, 42 bases in frame from base 1. CDR1 and CDR2 are read off the germline V gene as ENHRY and SYGVKD. This sequence uses TRBV10-3 and TRBJ1-2; TRBD1 matches 8 bases in the middle. The clonotype was recovered from a man in his fifties with COVID-19, enrolled during active disease. The specimen was peripheral blood. The CDR3 protein: CAISEGGQDYGYTF. The DNA sequence follows: TGTGCCATCAGTGAGGGGGGACAGGACTATGGCTACACCTTC.